This T cell receptor beta chain was recovered during a study of cytomegalovirus exposure and HLA in healthy donors. The study, taken as a whole, reports: CMV antigen specificity of a few CMV-associated chains was confirmed in vitro.

As to this clone: What it binds is unknown.

It was with 60 Vbeta and 13 Jbeta primers that the PCR ran. The assay was immunoSEQ multiplex PCR, and TCRdb's table has in-frame clones only and misses some. The sample has 150,000 to 200,000 clones; over 60% are singletons. This sequence originates from a man between 35 and 55 years old in good health and CMV-seropositive. The sample was PBMCs.

In nucleotides, the CDR3 is TGTGCCAGCAGTTACAGGTTGAGGGAGACCCAGTACTTC. As protein: CASSYRLRETQYF. The V and J genes are TRBV6-5 and TRBJ2-5; D ambiguous. The V end was cut by 2 bases, the J end by 5 bases, with 9 bases between. CDR1 is MNHEY and CDR2 is SVGAGI in the germline V gene. The CDR3 runs to 13 residues.